Listed here are 19 T cell receptor beta chains from one sample, sequenced in a study of post-analysis software for immune sequencing data. Overall study findings and caveats: The five TRBV segments detected at higher frequency in patients than in controls included TRBV5-6, TRBV5-1 and TRBV20-1.

Unique-molecular-identifier-tagged TCR beta cDNA libraries were used. One entry per CDR3 protein, called by TCRdb with MiXCR from the PCR reads. The sample shows about 180,000 distinct CDR3 sequences, 30% of them seen only once. Their antigen targets remain unknown. Sequencing was carried out using blood. The receptors here all came from a girl aged 10 to 17 with multiple sclerosis.

A few counts support this clonotype. The V and J genes are TRBV7-9 and TRBJ2-3, with D perhaps matching TRBD2 (6 bases). Trimming left V 4 bases short and J 1 base short, with 12 bases between. The germline V gene encodes CDR1 SEHNR and CDR2 FQNEAQ (reference sequence). The CDR3 spans 15 residues. Here the CDR3 DNA reads TGTGCCAGCAGCTATACTACGGGGGGCACAGATACGCAGTATTTT. Translating gives CASSYTTGGTDTQYF.

V and J are TRBV5-6 and TRBJ1-1; D is ambiguous. V lost 7 bases, J lost 1 base, and 8 bases lay in between. Germline assignment: CDR1 SGHDT and CDR2 YYEEEE. CDR3 length: 12 residues. Written as DNA, the CDR3 is TGTGCCAGCGCGTTAAAGAACACTGAAGCTTTCTTT. It is translated as CASALKNTEAFF.

At least ten counts were recorded for this clonotype. The chain combines TRBV5-1 with TRBJ2-5; TRBD2 matches at 8 bases. Trimming took 4 bases from V and 5 from J; bases not matched to a gene: 7. The germline CDR1 and CDR2 sequences are SGHRS and YFSETQ. This CDR3 region has 14 residues. The CDR3: CASSIQAGEETQYF. The CDR3 DNA sequence: TGCGCCAGCAGCATTCAAGCGGGAGAGGAGACCCAGTACTTC. Full variable domain (outside the CDR3, taken from reference TRBV5-1 and TRBJ2-5): KAGVTQTPRYLIKTRGQQVTLSCSPISGHRSVSWYQQTPGQGLQFLFEYFSETQRNKGNFPGRFSGRQFSNSRSEMNVSTLELGDSALYLCASSIQAGEETQYFGPGTRLLVL.

This clonotype appeared a few times. CDR3 nucleotides: TGTGCTAGTGGTTTGGCGACAGGGAACACCGGGGAGCTGTTTTTT. It is translated as CASGLATGNTGELFF. The chain recombines TRBV12-5 with TRBJ2-2; D is possibly TRBD1 (6 bases). This CDR3 region has 15 residues. The germline V gene has CDR1 LGHNT and CDR2 FRNRAP. Trimming cost V 1 base and J 1 base, with 7 bases left between them.

This clonotype occurred a few times. The V gene is TRBV2, the J gene TRBJ2-6, with no clear D. The germline CDR1 and CDR2 sequences are SNHLY and FYNNEI. The length of the CDR3 is 12 residues. V gave up 10 bases and J gave up 0 bases, with 4 bases separating them. CDR3: CATHSGANVLTF. In DNA, the CDR3 is TGTGCCACCCACTCTGGGGCCAACGTCCTGACTTTC.

A note on this clonotype: The germline gene is not matched at one end of the junction; a read error may be the cause. The rearrangement links TRBV12-3 or TRBV12-4 to TRBJ1-2; D is ambiguous. CDR3 length: 14 residues. The CDR3 spells CASSPRGMGYGCTF. The CDR3 nucleotides read TGTGCCAGCAGTCCTCGAGGTATGGGCTATGGCTGCACCTTC.

This clonotype was recorded once. The chain couples TRBV5-1 to TRBJ2-1, with a weak D call TRBD2 (6 bases). The length of the CDR3 is 14 residues. The germline gives CDR1 SGHRS, CDR2 YFSETQ. The V and J ends lost 7 bases and 0 bases respectively, with 11 bases between them. The CDR3 region is CASQLAISYNEQFF. CDR3 nucleotides: TGCGCCAGCCAGCTAGCGATCTCCTACAATGAGCAGTTCTTC.

This clonotype has a handful of counts. The germline gene is not matched at one end of the junction; a read error may be the cause. The J gene is TRBJ1-2, the V gene TRBV14; D perhaps matches TRBD1 (5 bases). Germline CDR1 reads SGHDN; CDR2 reads FVKESK. The CDR3 runs 13 residues. This chain's CDR3 is CASSQDTNYGNTF. In nucleotides, the CDR3 is TGTGCCAGCAGCCAGGACACAAACTATGGCAACACCTTC. Combining the CDR3 with reference TRBV14 and TRBJ1-2 gives the whole variable domain EAGVTQFPSHSVIEKGQTVTLRCDPISGHDNLYWYRRVMGKEIKFLLHFVKESKQDESGMPNNRFLAERTGGTYSTLKVQPAELEDSGVYFCASSQDTNYGNTFGSGTRLTVV.

This clonotype has only a few counts. The J gene is TRBJ2-3, the V gene TRBV28, with TRBD2 identical over 8 bases. The CDR3 is 18 amino acids. With 5 bases clipped from V and 2 bases from J, the junction kept 15 bases outside the gene matches. The germline V gene has CDR1 MDHEN and CDR2 SYDVKM. The DNA for the CDR3 is TGTGCCAGCAGTGCCCGTCCACTAGCGGTCCTCTTCACAGATACGCAGTATTTT. It specifies CASSARPLAVLFTDTQYF. The full variable domain, rest sourced from reference TRBV28 and TRBJ2-3, is DVKVTQSSRYLVKRTGEKVFLECVQDMDHENMFWYRQDPGLGLRLIYFSYDVKMKEKGDIPEGYSVSREKKERFSLILESASTNQTSMYLCASSARPLAVLFTDTQYFGPGTRLTVL.

On this clonotype: A much more abundant neighbour one base away suggests this may be a read error. V usage is TRBV4-1 and J usage is TRBJ2-5, with TRBD2 matching over 12 bases. CDR1 and CDR2 (germline): MGHRA, YSYEKL. The CDR3 spans 16 residues. DNA for the CDR3: TGCGCCGGCAGCCAAGTGACTAGCGGGAGTTCGGAGACCCAGTACTTC. This translates into CAGSQVTSGSSETQYF.

This clonotype was recorded a few times. This chain connects TRBV12-3 or TRBV12-4 to TRBJ1-1; D remains ambiguous. The CDR3 is 14 residues long. Trimming took off 8 bases at V and 0 bases at J, with 13 bases between the two ends. CDR3 sequence: CASRVAVLNTEAFF. The CDR3 DNA sequence: TGTGCCAGCCGCGTAGCGGTCCTGAACACTGAAGCTTTCTTT.

The gene calls are TRBV6-5 and TRBJ1-1; D gene unclear. This CDR3 has 13 amino acids. Germline CDR1 reads MNHEY; CDR2 reads SVGAGI. V dropped 4 bases and J dropped 5 bases, with 11 bases sitting between them. CDR3 sequence (DNA): TGTGCCAGCAGTTCCCTCGGGGTGACTGAAGCTTTCTTT. Its protein is CASSSLGVTEAFF.

This clonotype came up many times. The rearrangement uses TRBV7-2 and TRBJ2-1; D remains ambiguous. The CDR3 contains 12 residues. Germline assignment: CDR1 SGHTA and CDR2 FQGNSA. V was clipped by 5 bases and J by 7 bases, with 9 bases between them. CDR3 in amino acids: CASSPLLNEQFF. The CDR3 nucleotides are TGTGCCAGCAGCCCGCTCCTGAATGAGCAGTTCTTC.

V usage is TRBV5-1 and J usage is TRBJ2-4; 15 bases line up with TRBD2. Germline-derived CDR1 and CDR2 are SGHRS and YFSETQ. The CDR3 runs to 19 residues. The ends lost 3 bases at V and 1 base at J; junction bases unmatched: 8. CDR3 residues: CASSSRTSGRADAKNIQYF. The CDR3 DNA follows: TGCGCCAGCAGCTCGAGGACTAGCGGGAGGGCCGACGCCAAAAACATTCAGTACTTC.

At least ten counts were recorded for this clonotype. The J gene is TRBJ2-4, the V gene TRBV11-2; tentative D call: TRBD2 (7 bases). There are 15 residues in the CDR3. The germline gives CDR1 SGHAT, CDR2 FQNNGV. V was cut by 0 bases and J by 7 bases, with 13 bases left in between. The CDR3 DNA reads as TGTGCCAGCAGCTTAGAAGGGGGGGGGCTTAACATTCAGTACTTC. It yields the protein CASSLEGGGLNIQYF.

The rearrangement joins TRBV12-3 or TRBV12-4 to TRBJ1-2; D is uncertain. This CDR3 has 13 residues. The ends were cut back, 3 bases at V and 6 bases at J, with 11 bases in the middle. The CDR3 sequence: CASSFGVADGYTF. The CDR3 DNA is TGTGCCAGCAGTTTCGGTGTAGCGGATGGCTACACCTTC.

As to this clonotype: One junction end disagrees with the germline gene, perhaps due to a read error. The chain combines TRBV10-1 with TRBJ2-5, with TRBD2 as a possible D gene (6 bases). This CDR3 region has 16 residues. Germline V gives CDR1 WNHNN, CDR2 SYGVQD (reference sequence). For the CDR3, the DNA is TGCGCCAGCAGTGAGAACCAACGTACTAGCCCAGAGATCCAGTACTTC. As protein: CASSENQRTSPEIQYF.

In its sample, this clonotype was seen many times. J is TRBJ2-3 and V is TRBV28; D possibly corresponds to TRBD1 (6 bases). The germline V gene encodes CDR1 MDHEN and CDR2 SYDVKM. Trimming took off 10 bases at V and 0 bases at J, with 11 bases between the two ends. This CDR3 has 13 amino acids. The CDR3 is CATHRESTDTQYF. The CDR3 DNA reads TGTGCCACTCACAGGGAAAGCACAGATACGCAGTATTTT. The complete variable domain, with remaining parts taken from reference TRBV28 and TRBJ2-3, reads DVKVTQSSRYLVKRTGEKVFLECVQDMDHENMFWYRQDPGLGLRLIYFSYDVKMKEKGDIPEGYSVSREKKERFSLILESASTNQTSMYLCATHRESTDTQYFGPGTRLTVL.

This clonotype was seen many times. The chain carries TRBV10-3 and TRBJ2-5; 13 bases are a match to TRBD2. J was trimmed by 11 bases and V by 4 bases; bases with no gene match: 22. Germline V gives CDR1 ENHRY, CDR2 SYGVKD. The CDR3 is made up of 19 amino acids. The CDR3 nucleotides are TGTGCCATCAGTGCAACCTCGTCCATGGGACTAGCGGGAACGAAGGAGCAGTACTTC. Amino acids: CAISATSSMGLAGTKEQYF.